This is a list of T cell receptor beta chains from one sample in a study of T cells expressing NK-cell markers. TCRdb derives one entry per CDR3 protein from the 5' RACE reads, leaving out DNA. The clone table shows 550,000 to 600,000 distinct CDR3 sequences, with the ten largest holding 3% to 4.5%. Sample: blood T cells: a sorted CD56 or NKG2C T cell subset, CD4+ or CD8+ T cells, or bulk PBMC T cells (not recorded which). The receptor set was obtained from a young man in good health. The CDR3 runs from the conserved cysteine through the conserved F or W.

V gene,J gene,CDR3 protein
TRBV6-1,TRBJ1-6,CATLEGTPSSYNSPLHF
TRBV20-1,TRBJ2-3,CSASTVGWADTQYF
TRBV25-1,TRBJ2-3,CASSGLVGTDTQYF
TRBV20-1,TRBJ2-5,CSARTALVAGSEETQYF
TRBV7-3,TRBJ2-7,CASIHGLYEQYF
TRBV2,TRBJ1-5,CASSATTPRTGYSNQPQHF
TRBV15,TRBJ2-5,CATSRGKGQETQYF
TRBV7-2,TRBJ1-1,CASRVGPQAFF
TRBV6-2/TRBV6-3,TRBJ2-3,CASSQGTGLTDTQYF
TRBV12-3/TRBV12-4,TRBJ2-1,CASAKASNEQFF
TRBV6-2/TRBV6-3,TRBJ2-5,CASSYGLETQYF
TRBV12-3/TRBV12-4,TRBJ1-5,CASSLRGQGLGQPQHF
TRBV3-1,TRBJ2-3,CASSQQGTGRDTQYF
TRBV18,TRBJ2-1,CASSPRGGAAGGFNEQFF
TRBV7-9,TRBJ2-1,CASEGRAGGTYNEQFF
TRBV24-1,TRBJ2-7,CATSDSGQGSYEQYF
TRBV20-1,TRBJ2-3,CSASALAPSTDTQYF
TRBV4-2,TRBJ1-3,CASNQGGNTIYF
TRBV7-9,TRBJ2-2,CASSSLQRTNTGELFF
TRBV29-1,TRBJ2-6,CSVVLHRGTTGANVLTF
TRBV6-2/TRBV6-3,TRBJ2-7,CASSYSGEQYF
TRBV12-3/TRBV12-4,TRBJ2-7,CASRYGIGNEQYF
TRBV9,TRBJ2-3,CASSVDRSSTDTQYF
TRBV5-6,TRBJ2-2,CASSPPAGGELFF
TRBV12-3/TRBV12-4,TRBJ2-5,CASSILGLPKETQYF
TRBV20-1,TRBJ2-1,CSARGPAENNEQFF
TRBV5-1,TRBJ2-3,CASSATGPVTDTQYF
TRBV12-3/TRBV12-4,TRBJ1-2,CASSPEGTRGYTF
TRBV4-3,TRBJ1-1,CASSQGTGRPMNTEAFF